What follows describes a single TCR beta chain. Antigen specificity is unknown. The source of the sample is a study of spatial heterogeneity in lung cancer. TCRdb reprocessed the 5' RACE reads with MiXCR, giving one entry per CDR3 protein. In the table there are tens of thousands of distinct CDR3 sequences, approximately 12% of which are singletons. Broader study findings: Relative to follow-up, resection was when ubiquitous expanded tumor TCRs appeared more in blood.

Regarding time point: sample taken at primary tumor resection. Patients with untreated early-stage non-small cell lung cancer, numbering 72, were the donors. Tumor, nontumor lung or frozen PBMC supplied whole RNA that was sequenced unsorted. CDR3 length equals 14 residues. CDR1 and CDR2 from the germline V gene are DFQATT and SNEGSKA (reference sequence). The J segment lost 4 bases and the V segment lost 6 bases, leaving 4 bases of the junction unmatched. The material was PBMCs, obtained at surgery. This chain connects TRBV20-1 to TRBJ2-2, with 11 nucleotides matching TRBD2. This receptor was identified in a male donor with early-stage non-small cell lung cancer. CDR3 coding DNA: TGCAGTGCATCTAGCGGGAGGCCCACCGGGGAGCTGTTTTTT. It specifies CSASSGRPTGELFF.